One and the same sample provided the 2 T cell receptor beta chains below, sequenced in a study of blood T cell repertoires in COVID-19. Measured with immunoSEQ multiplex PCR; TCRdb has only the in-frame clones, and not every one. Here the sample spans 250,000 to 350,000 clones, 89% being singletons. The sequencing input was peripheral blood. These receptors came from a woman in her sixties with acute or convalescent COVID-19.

This chain's CDR3 is CASSLDPGNGNTIYF. CDR3 DNA: TGCGCCAGCAGCTTGGACCCGGGGAACGGGAACACCATATATTTT. The gene calls are TRBV5-1 and TRBJ1-3; D uncertain. V was clipped by 0 bases and J by 7 bases, with 14 bases between them. The CDR3 is 15 amino acids. Per germline, CDR1 SGHRS and CDR2 YFSETQ.

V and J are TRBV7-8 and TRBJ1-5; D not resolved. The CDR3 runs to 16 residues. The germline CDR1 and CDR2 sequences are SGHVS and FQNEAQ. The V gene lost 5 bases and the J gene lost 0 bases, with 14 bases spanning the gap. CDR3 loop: CASSPGVGYSNQPQHF. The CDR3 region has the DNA TGTGCCAGCAGCCCCGGGGTAGGATATAGCAATCAGCCCCAGCATTTT. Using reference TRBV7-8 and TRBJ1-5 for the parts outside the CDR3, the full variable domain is GAGVSQSPRYKVAKRGQDVALRCDPISGHVSLFWYQQALGQGPEFLTYFQNEAQLDKSGLPSDRFFAERPEGSVSTLKIQRTQQEDSAVYLCASSPGVGYSNQPQHFGDGTRLSIL.